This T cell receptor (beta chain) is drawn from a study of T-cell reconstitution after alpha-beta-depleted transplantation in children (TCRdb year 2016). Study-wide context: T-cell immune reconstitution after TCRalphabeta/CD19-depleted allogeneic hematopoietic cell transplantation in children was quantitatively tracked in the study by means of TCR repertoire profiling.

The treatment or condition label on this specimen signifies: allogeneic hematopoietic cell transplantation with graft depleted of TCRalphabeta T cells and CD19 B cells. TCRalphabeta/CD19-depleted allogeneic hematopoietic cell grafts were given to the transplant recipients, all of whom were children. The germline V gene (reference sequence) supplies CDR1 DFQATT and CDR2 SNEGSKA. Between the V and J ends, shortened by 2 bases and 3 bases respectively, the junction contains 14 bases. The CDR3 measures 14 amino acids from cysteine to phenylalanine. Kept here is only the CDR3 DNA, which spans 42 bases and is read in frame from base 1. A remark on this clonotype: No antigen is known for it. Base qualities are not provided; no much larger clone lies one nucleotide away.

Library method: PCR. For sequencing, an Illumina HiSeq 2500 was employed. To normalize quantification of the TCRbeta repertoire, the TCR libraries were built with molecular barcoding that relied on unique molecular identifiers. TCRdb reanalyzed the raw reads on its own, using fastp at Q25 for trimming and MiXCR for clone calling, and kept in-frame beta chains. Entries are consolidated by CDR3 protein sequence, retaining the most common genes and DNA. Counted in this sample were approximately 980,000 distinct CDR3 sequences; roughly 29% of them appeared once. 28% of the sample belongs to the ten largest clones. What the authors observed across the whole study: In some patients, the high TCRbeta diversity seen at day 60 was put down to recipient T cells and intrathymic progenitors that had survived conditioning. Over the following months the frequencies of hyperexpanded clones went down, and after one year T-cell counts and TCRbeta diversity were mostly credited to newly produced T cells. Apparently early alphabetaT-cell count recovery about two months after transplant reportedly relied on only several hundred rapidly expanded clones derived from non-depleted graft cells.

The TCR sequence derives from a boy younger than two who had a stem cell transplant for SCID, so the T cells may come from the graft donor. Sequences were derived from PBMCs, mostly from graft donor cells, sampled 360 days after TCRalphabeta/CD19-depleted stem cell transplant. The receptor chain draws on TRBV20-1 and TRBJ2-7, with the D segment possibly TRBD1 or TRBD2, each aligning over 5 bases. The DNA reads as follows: TGCAGTGCTAGATCCCCCGGGACCCTCTACGAGCAGTACTTC. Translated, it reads CSARSPGTLYEQYF.